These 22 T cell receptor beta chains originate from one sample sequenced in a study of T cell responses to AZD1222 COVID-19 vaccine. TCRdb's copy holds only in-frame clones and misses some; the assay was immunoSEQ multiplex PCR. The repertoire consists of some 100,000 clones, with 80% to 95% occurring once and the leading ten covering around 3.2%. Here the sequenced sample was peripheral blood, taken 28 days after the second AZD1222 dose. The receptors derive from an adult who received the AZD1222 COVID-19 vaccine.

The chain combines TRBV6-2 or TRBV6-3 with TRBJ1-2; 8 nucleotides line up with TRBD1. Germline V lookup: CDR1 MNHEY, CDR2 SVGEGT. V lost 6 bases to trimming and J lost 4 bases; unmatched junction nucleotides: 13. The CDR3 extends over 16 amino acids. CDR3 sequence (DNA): TGTGCCAGCAGCACACGCCAGACAGGGGATGCCTATGGCTACACCTTC. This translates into CASSTRQTGDAYGYTF.

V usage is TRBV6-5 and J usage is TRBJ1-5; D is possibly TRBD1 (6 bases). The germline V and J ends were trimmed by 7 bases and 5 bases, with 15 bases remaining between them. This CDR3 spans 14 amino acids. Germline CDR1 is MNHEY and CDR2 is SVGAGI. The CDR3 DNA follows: TGTGCCAGCAAAGAGGGGGGCGGCTATCAGCCCCAGCATTTT. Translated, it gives CASKEGGGYQPQHF.

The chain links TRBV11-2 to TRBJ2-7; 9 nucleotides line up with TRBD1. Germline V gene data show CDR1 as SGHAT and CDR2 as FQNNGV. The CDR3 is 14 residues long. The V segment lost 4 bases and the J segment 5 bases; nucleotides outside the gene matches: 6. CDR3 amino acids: CASSYPTGGNEQYF. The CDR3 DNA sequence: TGTGCCAGCAGCTACCCGACAGGGGGAAACGAGCAGTACTTC.

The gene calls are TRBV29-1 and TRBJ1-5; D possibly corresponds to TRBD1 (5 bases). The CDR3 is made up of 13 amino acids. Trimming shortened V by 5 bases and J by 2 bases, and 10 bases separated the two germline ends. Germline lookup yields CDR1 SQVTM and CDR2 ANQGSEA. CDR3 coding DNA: TGCAGCGTTCCTGGGGGGGGCAATCAGCCCCAGCATTTT. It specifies CSVPGGGNQPQHF.

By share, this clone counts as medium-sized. CDR3 coding DNA: TGTGCCAGCAGTAGTACAGAGAACACTGAAGCTTTCTTT. Translating gives CASSSTENTEAFF. The rearrangement links TRBV6-5 to TRBJ1-1; D gene unclear. CDR1 and CDR2 from the germline V gene are MNHEY and SVGAGI. V was trimmed by 5 bases and J by 1 base, leaving 8 bases between them. The CDR3 sequence is 13 residues long.

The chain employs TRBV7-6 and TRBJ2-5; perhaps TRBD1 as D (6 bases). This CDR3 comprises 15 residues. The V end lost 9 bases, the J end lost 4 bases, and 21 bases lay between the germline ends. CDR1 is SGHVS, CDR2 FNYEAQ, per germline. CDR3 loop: CASGGGGAGGETQYF. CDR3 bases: TGTGCCAGTGGCGGTGGGGGCGCAGGTGGAGAGACCCAGTACTTC.

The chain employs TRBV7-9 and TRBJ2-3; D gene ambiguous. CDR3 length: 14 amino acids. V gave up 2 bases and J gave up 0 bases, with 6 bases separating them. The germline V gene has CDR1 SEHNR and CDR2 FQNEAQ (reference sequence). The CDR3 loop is CASSLTTSTDTQYF. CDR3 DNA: TGTGCCAGCAGCTTAACTACTAGCACAGATACGCAGTATTTT.

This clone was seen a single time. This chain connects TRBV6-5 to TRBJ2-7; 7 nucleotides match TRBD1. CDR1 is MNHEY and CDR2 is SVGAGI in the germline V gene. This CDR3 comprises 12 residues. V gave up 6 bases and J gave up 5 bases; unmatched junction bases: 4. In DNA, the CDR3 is TGTGCCAGCAGGGTAACAGGGGACGAGCAGTACTTC. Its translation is CASRVTGDEQYF.

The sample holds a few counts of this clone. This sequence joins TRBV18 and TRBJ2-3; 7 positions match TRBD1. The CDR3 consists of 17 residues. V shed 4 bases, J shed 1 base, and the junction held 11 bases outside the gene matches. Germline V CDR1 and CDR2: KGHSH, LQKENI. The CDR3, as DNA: TGTGCCAGCTCACGAACGGACCTTGGACAGGGCACAGATACGCAGTATTTT. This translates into CASSRTDLGQGTDTQYF.

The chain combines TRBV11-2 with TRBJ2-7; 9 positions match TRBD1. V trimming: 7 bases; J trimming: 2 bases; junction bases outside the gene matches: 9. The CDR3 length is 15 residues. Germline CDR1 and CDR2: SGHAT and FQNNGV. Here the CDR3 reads CASTPYRDRAYEQYF. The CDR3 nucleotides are TGTGCCAGCACCCCTTATCGGGACAGGGCCTACGAGCAGTACTTC.

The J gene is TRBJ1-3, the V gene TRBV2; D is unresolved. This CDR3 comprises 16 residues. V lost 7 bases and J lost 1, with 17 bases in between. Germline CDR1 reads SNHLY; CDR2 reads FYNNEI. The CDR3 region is CASKVSQVRSGNTIYF. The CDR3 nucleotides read TGTGCCAGCAAAGTGAGTCAGGTCCGTTCTGGAAACACCATATATTTT.

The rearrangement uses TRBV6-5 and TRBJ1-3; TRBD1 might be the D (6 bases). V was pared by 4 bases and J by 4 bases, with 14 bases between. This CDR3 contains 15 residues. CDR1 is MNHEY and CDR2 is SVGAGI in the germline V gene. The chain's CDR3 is CASSSSGAEGNTIYF. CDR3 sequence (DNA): TGTGCCAGCAGTTCCTCAGGGGCTGAAGGAAACACCATATATTTT.

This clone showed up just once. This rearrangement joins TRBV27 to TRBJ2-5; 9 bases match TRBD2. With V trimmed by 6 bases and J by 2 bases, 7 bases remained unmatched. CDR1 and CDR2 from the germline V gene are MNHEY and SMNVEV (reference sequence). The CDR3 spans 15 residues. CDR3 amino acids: CASSPGLAWQETQYF. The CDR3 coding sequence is TGTGCCAGCAGCCCAGGACTAGCGTGGCAAGAGACCCAGTACTTC.

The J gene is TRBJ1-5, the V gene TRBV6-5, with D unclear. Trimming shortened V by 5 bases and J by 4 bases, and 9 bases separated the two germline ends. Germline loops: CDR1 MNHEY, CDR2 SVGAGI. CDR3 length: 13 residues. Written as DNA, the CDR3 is TGTGCCAGCAGTCGGGCCGGGAATCAGCCCCAGCATTTT. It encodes CASSRAGNQPQHF.

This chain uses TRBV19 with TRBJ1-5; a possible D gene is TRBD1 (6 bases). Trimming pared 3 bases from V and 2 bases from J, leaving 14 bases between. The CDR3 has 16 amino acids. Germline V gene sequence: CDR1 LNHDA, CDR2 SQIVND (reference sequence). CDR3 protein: CASSIEGGSGNQPQHF. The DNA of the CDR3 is TGTGCCAGTAGTATTGAAGGGGGAAGTGGCAATCAGCCCCAGCATTTT.

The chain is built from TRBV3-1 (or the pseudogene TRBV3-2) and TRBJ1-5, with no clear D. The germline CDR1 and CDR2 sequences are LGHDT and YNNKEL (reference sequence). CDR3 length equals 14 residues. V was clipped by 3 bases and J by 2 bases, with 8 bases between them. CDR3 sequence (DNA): TGTGCCAGCAGCCAGTATTGGGGCAATCAGCCCCAGCATTTT. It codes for CASSQYWGNQPQHF.

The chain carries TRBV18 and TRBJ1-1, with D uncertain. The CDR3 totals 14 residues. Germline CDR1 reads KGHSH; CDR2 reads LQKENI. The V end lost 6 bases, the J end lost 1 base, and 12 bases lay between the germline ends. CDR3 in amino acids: CASSLDGENTEAFF. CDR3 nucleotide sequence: TGTGCCAGCTCCCTAGACGGAGAGAACACTGAAGCTTTCTTT.

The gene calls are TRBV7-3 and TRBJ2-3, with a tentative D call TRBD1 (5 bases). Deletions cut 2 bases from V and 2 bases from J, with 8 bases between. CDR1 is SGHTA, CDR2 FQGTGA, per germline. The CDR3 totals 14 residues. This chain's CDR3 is CASSLGHLTDTQYF. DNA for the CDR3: TGTGCCAGCAGCTTAGGACACCTCACAGATACGCAGTATTTT.

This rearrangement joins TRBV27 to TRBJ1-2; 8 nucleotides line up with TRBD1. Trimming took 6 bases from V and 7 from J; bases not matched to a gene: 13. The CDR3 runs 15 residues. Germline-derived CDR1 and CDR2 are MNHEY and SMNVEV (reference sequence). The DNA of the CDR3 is TGTGCCAGCAGCCCCCTGGACAGGGCGGATTCTGGCTACACCTTC. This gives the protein CASSPLDRADSGYTF.

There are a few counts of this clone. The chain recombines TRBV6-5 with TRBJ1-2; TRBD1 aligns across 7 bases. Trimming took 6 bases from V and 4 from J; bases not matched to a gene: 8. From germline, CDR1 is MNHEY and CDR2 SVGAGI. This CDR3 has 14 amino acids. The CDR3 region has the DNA TGTGCCAGCAGGCCGACAGGGTCCGGCTATGGCTACACCTTC. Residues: CASRPTGSGYGYTF.

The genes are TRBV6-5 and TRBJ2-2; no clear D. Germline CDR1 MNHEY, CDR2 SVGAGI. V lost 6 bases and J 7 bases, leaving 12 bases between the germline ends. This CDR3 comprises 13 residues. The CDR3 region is CASSRQIVGELFF. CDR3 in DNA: TGTGCCAGCAGCCGCCAGATCGTCGGGGAGCTGTTTTTT.

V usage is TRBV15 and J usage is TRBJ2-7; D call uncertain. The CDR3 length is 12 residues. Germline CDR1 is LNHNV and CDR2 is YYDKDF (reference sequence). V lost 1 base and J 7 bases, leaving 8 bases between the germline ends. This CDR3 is CATSRGLGEQYF. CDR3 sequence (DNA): TGTGCCACCAGCAGAGGGCTTGGTGAGCAGTACTTC.